The 4 T cell receptor beta chains presented below share a single source sample, sequenced in a study of blood T cells in healthy people across ages. A sample-barcoded 5' primer and a J-beta primer mix were used in a second PCR of roughly 7 to 11 cycles. Using its own MiXCR run on the 5' RACE reads, TCRdb lists one record per CDR3 protein. The sample yields around 790,000 distinct CDR3 sequences, around 45% seen once. Sequenced sample: blood. The receptor set was obtained from a man in his fifties or sixties in good health.

With regard to this clonotype: A much larger clone sits a single nucleotide away, making a read error possible. The chain couples TRBV5-1 to TRBJ1-6; a weak D match, TRBD1 (6 bases). V was pared by 4 bases and J by 8 bases, with 13 bases between. Germline V lookup: CDR1 SGHRS, CDR2 YFSETQ. CDR3 size: 14 residues. The CDR3 here is CASSVQQGDSPLHF. The CDR3 DNA sequence: TGCGCCAGCAGCGTGCAACAGGGAGATTCACCCCTCCACTTT. Together with reference TRBV5-1 and TRBJ1-6, the CDR3 gives the full variable domain: KAGVTQTPRYLIKTRGQQVTLSCSPISGHRSVSWYQQTPGQGLQFLFEYFSETQRNKGNFPGRFSGRQFSNSRSEMNVSTLELGDSALYLCASSVQQGDSPLHFGNGTRLTVT.

This clonotype showed up just a few times. The chain joins TRBV12-3 or TRBV12-4 to TRBJ2-3, with no clear D. With 4 bases removed from V and 5 bases from J, the gap between germline ends came to 10 bases. The CDR3 contains 13 residues. The CDR3 DNA sequence: TGTGCCAGCAGTTCCCTCCGTGTAGATACGCAGTATTTT. This codes for CASSSLRVDTQYF.

Comment on this clonotype: The junction and the germline gene differ at one end; a read error may be behind it. The V and J genes are TRBV5-5 and TRBJ2-5, with D possibly matching TRBD1 (6 bases). Germline V gene data show CDR1 as SGHKS and CDR2 as YYEKEE (reference sequence). This CDR3 spans 17 amino acids. The CDR3 DNA sequence: TGTGTCAGCAGCCGCATAACCGGGCCGGCAAAGGGGGAAGAGCAGTACTTC. Translation: CVSSRITGPAKGEEQYF.

The CDR3 DNA sequence: TGTGCCAGCAGCTCTACGGGGGGGGCAGGTATTGATACGCAGTATTTT. Translation gives CASSSTGGAGIDTQYF. V is TRBV11-2 and J is TRBJ2-3; 8 bases match TRBD2. Germline CDR1 is SGHAT and CDR2 is FQNNGV. The V segment lost 4 bases and the J segment 6 bases; nucleotides outside the gene matches: 12. The CDR3 is made up of 16 amino acids.